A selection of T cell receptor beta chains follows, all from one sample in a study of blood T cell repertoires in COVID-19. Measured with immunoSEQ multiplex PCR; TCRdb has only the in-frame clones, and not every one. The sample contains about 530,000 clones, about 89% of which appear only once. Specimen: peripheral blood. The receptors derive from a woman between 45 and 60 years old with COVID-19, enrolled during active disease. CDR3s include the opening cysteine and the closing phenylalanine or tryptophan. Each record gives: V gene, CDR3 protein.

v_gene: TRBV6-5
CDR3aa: CASPDRGTEAFF

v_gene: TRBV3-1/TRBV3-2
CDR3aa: CASSQEPSSDTQYF

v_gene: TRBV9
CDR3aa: CASTPQAGDLSDGYTF

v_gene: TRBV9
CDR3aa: CASSVVQGQTFF

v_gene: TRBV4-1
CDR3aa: CASSHSRIIAGGVRYEQYF

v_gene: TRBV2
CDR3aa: CASTGGPLTNEKLFF

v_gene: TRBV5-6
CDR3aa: CASSLGLPLSGGAFF

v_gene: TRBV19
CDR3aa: CASSIEASYGYTF

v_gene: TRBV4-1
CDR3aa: CATRKEGPTDTQYF

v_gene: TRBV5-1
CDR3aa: CASSLGPGEDTIYF

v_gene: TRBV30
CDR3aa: CAWSVDSISHEKLFF